This TCR beta chain was sequenced during a study of T cell responses to AZD1222 COVID-19 vaccine. Study-level points and caveats: In a largely white British group with more females than males, clonal diversity was possibly underestimated.

Using immunoSEQ multiplex PCR, the repertoire was profiled, and TCRdb retains in-frame clones only, with some absent. The table has roughly 110,000 clones, 88% seen once. The CDR3 contains 16 residues. The germline gives CDR1 MNHEY, CDR2 SMNVEV (reference sequence). The ends were cut back, 5 bases at V and 4 bases at J, with 18 bases in the middle. Pooling was applied to second doses at about 4 or about 12 weeks. As regards this clone: Its target is unknown.

The sequence was obtained from an adult who received the AZD1222 COVID-19 vaccine. The specimen comprised peripheral blood, sampled 28 days after the second AZD1222 dose. This chain joins TRBV27 and TRBJ2-1; D possibly matches TRBD1 or TRBD2 (5 bases each). Written as DNA, the CDR3 is TGTGCCAGCAGTCCTCGGGGCAGGGAGCCTTACAATGAGCAGTTCTTC. Its translation: CASSPRGREPYNEQFF.